Following are 20 T cell receptor beta chains from one sample sequenced in a study of CD8 T cells in Susac syndrome. The RNA, roughly 0.5 to 1 ug, was put through reverse transcription using random hexamers. TCRdb reprocessed the immunoSEQ multiplex PCR reads with MiXCR, giving one entry per CDR3 protein. The sample holds 120,000 or so distinct CDR3 sequences, just under 95% seen once. Sequenced input: CD8+ T cells from PBMCs. Source of these receptors: a human donor with Susac syndrome.

The chain is built from TRBV4-1 and TRBJ1-1; maybe TRBD1 (5 bases). The CDR3 totals 13 residues. The V gene's germline CDR1 is MGHRA and CDR2 YSYEKL. CDR3 protein: CAVGGRVDTEAFF. CDR3 nucleotide sequence: TGCGCAGTTGGTGGCAGGGTGGACACTGAAGCTTTCTTT.

The chain is built from TRBV6-2 or TRBV6-3 and TRBJ2-7; D remains ambiguous. Germline V gene data show CDR1 as MNHEY and CDR2 as SVGEGT. The germline V and J ends were trimmed by 3 bases and 3 bases, with 6 bases remaining between them. The CDR3 is 12 residues long. This chain's CDR3 is CASSYSRYEQYF. The CDR3, as DNA: TGTGCCAGCAGTTATAGTCGCTACGAGCAGTACTTC.

The V gene is TRBV27, the J gene TRBJ1-2; no clear D. The V end lost 3 bases, the J end lost 5 bases, and 10 bases lay between the germline ends. The CDR3 consists of 13 residues. Looked up from germline, CDR1 is MNHEY and CDR2 is SMNVEV (reference sequence). CDR3 protein: CASSFGLEYGYTF. For the CDR3, the DNA is TGTGCCAGCAGTTTTGGACTGGAGTATGGCTACACCTTC.

The chain employs TRBV15 and TRBJ2-1; 7 bases line up with TRBD1. Germline V lookup: CDR1 LNHNV, CDR2 YYDKDF (reference sequence). V lost 1 base, J lost 3 bases, and 3 bases stayed unmatched. This CDR3 region has 15 residues. The CDR3 is CATSRVRGHYNEQFF. For the CDR3, the DNA is TGTGCCACCAGCAGAGTAAGGGGGCACTACAATGAGCAGTTCTTC.

The chain links TRBV11-2 to TRBJ1-3; D remains ambiguous. Germline-derived CDR1 and CDR2 are SGHAT and FQNNGV. The CDR3 spans 16 residues. V lost 4 bases, J lost 0 bases, and 13 bases lay in between. The CDR3 region has the DNA TGTGCCAGCAGCTCTCCTCTGGCGGTCTCTGGAAACACCATATATTTT. It translates to CASSSPLAVSGNTIYF.

The CDR3 sequence is CSRLRNTEAFF. CDR3 coding DNA: TGCAGCCGTCTCCGGAACACTGAAGCTTTCTTT. The chain couples TRBV20-1 to TRBJ1-1; no firm D call. CDR3 length: 11 amino acids. Per the germline V gene, CDR1 is DFQATT and CDR2 is SNEGSKA (reference sequence).

The chain is built from TRBV29-1 and TRBJ2-7; D is possibly TRBD1 or TRBD2 (5 bases each). CDR3 length equals 13 residues. Germline CDR1 reads SQVTM; CDR2 reads ANQGSEA. Trimming took off 7 bases at V and 6 bases at J, with 19 bases between the two ends. CDR3 DNA: TGCAGCGCCCCGGGACCTGTCGCCTCCGAGCAGTACTTC. This gives the protein CSAPGPVASEQYF.

This clonotype was recorded once. This rearrangement joins TRBV19 to TRBJ2-1, with 8 bases fitting TRBD2. V gave up 6 bases and J gave up 1 base; unmatched junction bases: 5. Germline CDR1 and CDR2: LNHDA and SQIVND (reference sequence). The CDR3 has 15 amino acids. The DNA of the CDR3 is TGTGCCAGTAGACCGGGACTAGAGTCCTACAATGAGCAGTTCTTC. This gives the protein CASRPGLESYNEQFF.

The chain joins TRBV21-1 to TRBJ1-4; no DNA check was done on the table's D call, TRBD1. TRBV21-1 is a pseudogene. There are 15 residues in the CDR3. In nucleotides, the CDR3 is TGTGCCAGCAGCACCCGGGACGGGTTTAACGAAAAACTGTTTTTT. Translating gives CASSTRDGFNEKLFF.

The chain carries TRBV7-9 and TRBJ1-1; TRBD1 agrees at 9 bases. Germline CDR1 reads SEHNR; CDR2 reads FQNEAQ (reference sequence). CDR3 length: 15 amino acids. Trimming removed 8 bases from V and 4 bases from J; junction bases left unmatched: 11. As DNA, the CDR3 is TGTGCCAGCGGCAAAACAGGGGGCGTTAGCACTGAAGCTTTCTTT. It is translated as CASGKTGGVSTEAFF. Supplemented by reference TRBV7-9 and TRBJ1-1, the full variable domain reads DTGVSQNPRHKITKRGQNVTFRCDPISEHNRLYWYRQTLGQGPEFLTYFQNEAQLEKSRLLSDRFSAERPKGSFSTLEIQRTEQGDSAMYLCASGKTGGVSTEAFFGQGTRLTVV.

The J gene is TRBJ2-2, the V gene TRBV12-3 or TRBV12-4; TRBD1 matches at 7 bases. CDR3 length equals 14 residues. After removal of 5 bases from V and 6 bases from J, the junction contained 6 bases not matched to a gene. The CDR3 spells CASSTQGISGELFF. In nucleotides, the CDR3 is TGTGCCAGCAGTACACAGGGGATCTCCGGGGAGCTGTTTTTT.

The rearrangement links TRBV11-2 to TRBJ2-7, with 9 bases fitting TRBD2. CDR1 and CDR2 from the germline V gene are SGHAT and FQNNGV. The CDR3 sequence is 14 residues long. V lost 5 bases to trimming and J lost 3 bases; unmatched junction nucleotides: 5. CDR3 sequence (DNA): TGTGCCAGCAGCGTTACTAGCGGGTTCTACGAGCAGTACTTC. Its translation: CASSVTSGFYEQYF. Variable domain in full (rest from reference TRBV11-2 and TRBJ2-7): EAGVAQSPRYKIIEKRQSVAFWCNPISGHATLYWYQQILGQGPKLLIQFQNNGVVDDSQLPKDRFSAERLKGVDSTLKIQPAKLEDSAVYLCASSVTSGFYEQYFGPGTRLTVT.

The genes are TRBV12-3 or TRBV12-4 and TRBJ1-1; D is uncertain. Trimming left V 3 bases short and J 3 bases short, with 8 bases between. The CDR3 sequence is 13 residues long. CDR3 DNA: TGTGCCAGCAGTTTGCGGGTGGACACTGAAGCTTTCTTT. This gives the protein CASSLRVDTEAFF.

The rearrangement links TRBV30 to TRBJ1-6, with D uncertain. V lost 5 bases, J lost 6 bases, and 17 bases lay in between. This CDR3 has 15 amino acids. Per germline, CDR1 GTSNPN and CDR2 SVGIG (reference sequence). The CDR3 protein is CAWGELGGRNSPLHF. CDR3 coding DNA: TGTGCCTGGGGGGAACTCGGAGGGCGTAATTCACCCCTCCACTTT. Full variable domain (outside the CDR3, taken from reference TRBV30 and TRBJ1-6): SQTIHQWPATLVQPVGSPLSLECTVEGTSNPNLYWYRQAAGRGLQLLFYSVGIGQISSEVPQNLSASRPQDRQFILSSKKLLLSDSGFYLCAWGELGGRNSPLHFGNGTRLTVT.

The chain is built from TRBV20-1 and TRBJ2-6, with D unresolved. Trimming cost V 0 bases and J 6 bases, with 3 bases left between them. The CDR3 length is 12 residues. Germline CDR1 is DFQATT and CDR2 is SNEGSKA (reference sequence). In nucleotides, the CDR3 is TGCAGTGCTAGAGATGAGGCCAACGTCCTGACTTTC. Encoded protein: CSARDEANVLTF.

CDR3 residues: CASSFFTGRGGNTIYF. DNA for the CDR3: TGTGCCAGCAGCTTTTTCACAGGGAGAGGTGGAAACACCATATATTTT. The chain is built from TRBV7-9 and TRBJ1-3, with D perhaps TRBD1 (6 bases). With 3 bases removed from V and 3 bases from J, the gap between germline ends came to 15 bases. Looked up from germline, CDR1 is SEHNR and CDR2 is FQNEAQ (reference sequence). CDR3 size: 16 residues.

The rearrangement joins TRBV29-1 to TRBJ2-1; D may be TRBD1 (5 bases). This CDR3 has 16 amino acids. The germline V gene encodes CDR1 SQVTM and CDR2 ANQGSEA. Trimming took off 2 bases at V and 2 bases at J, with 16 bases between the two ends. In nucleotides, the CDR3 is TGCAGCGTTGAACCCCCAGGGAAGAGACCCTACAATGAGCAGTTCTTC. Translation gives CSVEPPGKRPYNEQFF.

This clonotype was recorded a few times. V usage is TRBV19 and J usage is TRBJ1-2; perhaps TRBD1 as D (6 bases). The V and J ends lost 5 bases and 3 bases respectively, with 7 bases between them. Germline CDR1 is LNHDA and CDR2 is SQIVND (reference sequence). There are 12 residues in the CDR3. The CDR3 sequence is CASSAGDYGYTF. As DNA, the CDR3 is TGTGCCAGTAGTGCAGGGGACTATGGCTACACCTTC.

The chain carries TRBV12-5 and TRBJ1-3, with 7 bases that match TRBD1. This CDR3 contains 18 residues. J gave up 2 bases and V 0 bases, and 10 bases lay outside the gene matches. Germline V gene lookup returns CDR1 LGHNT and CDR2 FRNRAP. CDR3 in DNA: TGTGCTAGTGGTTTGGTGATCATGACAGGGACGACTGGAAACACCATATATTTT. Amino acids: CASGLVIMTGTTGNTIYF.

This sequence joins TRBV5-1 and TRBJ1-2; perhaps TRBD1 as D (5 bases). The germline V gene encodes CDR1 SGHRS and CDR2 YFSETQ. The ends were cut back, 0 bases at V and 4 bases at J, with 10 bases in the middle. The CDR3 loop spans 14 amino acids. The CDR3 here is CASSLATAFYGYTF. The CDR3 DNA sequence: TGCGCCAGCAGCTTGGCGACAGCTTTCTATGGCTACACCTTC. The full variable domain, rest sourced from reference TRBV5-1 and TRBJ1-2, is KAGVTQTPRYLIKTRGQQVTLSCSPISGHRSVSWYQQTPGQGLQFLFEYFSETQRNKGNFPGRFSGRQFSNSRSEMNVSTLELGDSALYLCASSLATAFYGYTFGSGTRLTVV.